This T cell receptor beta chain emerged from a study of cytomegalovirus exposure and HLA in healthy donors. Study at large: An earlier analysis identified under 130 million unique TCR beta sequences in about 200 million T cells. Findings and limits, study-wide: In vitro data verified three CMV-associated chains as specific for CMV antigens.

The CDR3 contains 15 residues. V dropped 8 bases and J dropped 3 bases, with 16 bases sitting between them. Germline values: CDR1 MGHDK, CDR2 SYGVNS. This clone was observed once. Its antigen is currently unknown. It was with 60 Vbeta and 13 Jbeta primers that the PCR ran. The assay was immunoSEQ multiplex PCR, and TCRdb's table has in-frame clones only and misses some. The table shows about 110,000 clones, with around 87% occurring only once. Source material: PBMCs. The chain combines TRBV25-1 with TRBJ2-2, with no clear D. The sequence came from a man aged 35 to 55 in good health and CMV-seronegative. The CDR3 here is CASETDDGYTGELFF. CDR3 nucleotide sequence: TGTGCCAGCGAAACGGATGACGGGTACACCGGGGAGCTGTTTTTT.